The 29 T cell receptor beta chains given below trace back to one sample, sequenced in a study of blood T cell repertoires in COVID-19. Using immunoSEQ multiplex PCR, the repertoire was profiled, and TCRdb retains in-frame clones only, with some absent. The top ten clones hold about 3.8% of a sample with roughly 240,000 clones, 83% of them seen once. Source material: PBMCs or T cells enriched from blood (not recorded which). These receptors originate from a woman between 40 and 55 years old who had been exposed to COVID-19.

The J gene is TRBJ2-2, the V gene TRBV4-2; possibly TRBD1 for D (6 bases). Trimming removed 1 base from V and 6 bases from J, with 12 bases in between. This CDR3 spans 15 amino acids. In germline, CDR1 is LGHNA, CDR2 YNFKEQ. This CDR3 reads CASSQGQGPSGELFF. The CDR3 DNA follows: TGTGCCAGCAGCCAAGGCCAGGGGCCCTCCGGGGAGCTGTTTTTT.

The J gene is TRBJ1-3, the V gene TRBV27; D not certain. Trimming removed 7 bases from V and 0 bases from J, with 13 bases in between. The CDR3 totals 15 residues. Germline lookup yields CDR1 MNHEY and CDR2 SMNVEV (reference sequence). CDR3 region: CASIRSRHSGNTIYF. DNA for the CDR3: TGTGCCAGCATCCGATCGAGACACTCTGGAAACACCATATATTTT.

The count of this clone is one. The CDR3: CASSLKGAGTDTQYF. CDR3 DNA: TGTGCCAGCAGCTTAAAGGGGGCAGGCACAGATACGCAGTATTTT. The chain carries TRBV11-3 and TRBJ2-3, with 7 bases identical to TRBD1. J gave up 1 base and V 2 bases, and 3 bases lay outside the gene matches. There are 15 residues in the CDR3. Looked up from germline, CDR1 is SGHNT and CDR2 is YENEEA.

This clone was found a few times. The rearrangement uses TRBV2 and TRBJ1-5; D is unclear. The CDR3 is made up of 13 amino acids. V lost 1 base to trimming and J lost 7 bases, with 8 bases between them. Germline V gene sequence: CDR1 SNHLY, CDR2 FYNNEI. CDR3 nucleotide sequence: TGTGCCAGCAGTGAAGTTGTGCGGCAGCCCCAGCATTTT. This gives the protein CASSEVVRQPQHF.

The chain recombines TRBV6-1 with TRBJ2-1, with TRBD2 matching over 14 bases. The CDR3 sequence is 17 residues long. V trimming: 2 bases; J trimming: 8 bases; junction bases outside the gene matches: 8. Germline V lookup: CDR1 MNHNS, CDR2 SASEGT. The CDR3 nucleotides are TGTGCCAGCAGTGAATGGACTAGCGGGGGGCATGGGGATGAGCAGTTCTTC. Its protein product is CASSEWTSGGHGDEQFF.

The chain uses TRBV4-1 and TRBJ1-2; 9 bases are a match to TRBD1. The V and J ends lost 0 bases and 8 bases, in that order; junction bases with no gene match: 16. The CDR3 contains 18 residues. The germline CDR1 and CDR2 sequences are MGHRA and YSYEKL. In nucleotides, the CDR3 is TGCGCCAGCAGCCAAGATAGGGACAGGGATATAGGTCCTTACGGCTACACCTTC. The encoded protein is CASSQDRDRDIGPYGYTF.

The chain is built from TRBV3-1 (or the pseudogene TRBV3-2) and TRBJ2-4; maybe TRBD2 (5 bases). Trimming took off 4 bases at V and 7 bases at J, with 14 bases between the two ends. Germline CDR1 reads LGHDT; CDR2 reads YNNKEL (reference sequence). The CDR3 is 14 residues long. The CDR3 protein is CASSLPGSRNIQYF. Written as DNA, the CDR3 is TGTGCCAGCAGCCTACCGGGATCTAGGAACATTCAGTACTTC.

The chain combines TRBV7-2 with TRBJ1-1, with 7 bases lining up with TRBD1. CDR1 is SGHTA, CDR2 FQGNSA, per germline. Trimming removed 4 bases from V and 11 bases from J; junction bases left unmatched: 16. The CDR3 has 15 amino acids. The CDR3 sequence is CASSSAWGDRVDAFF. CDR3 nucleotide sequence: TGTGCCAGCAGCTCGGCGTGGGGAGACAGGGTTGACGCTTTCTTT.

This clone has only one observation. In the same sample, other DNA sequences code for this CDR3. This rearrangement joins TRBV5-1 to TRBJ1-2; possible D gene TRBD1, 5 bases. Germline V gene lookup returns CDR1 SGHRS and CDR2 YFSETQ. Trimming pared 4 bases from V and 5 bases from J, leaving 9 bases between. CDR3 length: 12 residues. In nucleotides, the CDR3 is TGCGCCAGCAGCCCCGACAGTTATGGCTACACCTTC. Protein sequence: CASSPDSYGYTF.

The chain employs TRBV3-1 (or the pseudogene TRBV3-2) and TRBJ1-2; 12 bases match TRBD1. Germline assignment: CDR1 LGHDT and CDR2 YNNKEL (reference sequence). CDR3 length: 15 residues. V gave up 3 bases and J gave up 4 bases; unmatched junction bases: 3. The CDR3 spells CASSQGQGAGYGYTF. CDR3 sequence (DNA): TGTGCCAGCAGCCAGGGACAGGGGGCCGGCTATGGCTACACCTTC.

The rearrangement links TRBV28 to TRBJ2-4; D remains unclear. This CDR3 comprises 14 residues. Germline lookup yields CDR1 MDHEN and CDR2 SYDVKM. The V end was cut by 5 bases, the J end by 0 bases, with 8 bases between. The CDR3 loop reads CASSTARAKNIQYF. As DNA, the CDR3 is TGTGCCAGCAGTACTGCGAGAGCCAAAAACATTCAGTACTTC.

The chain is built from TRBV4-2 and TRBJ2-3; 14 positions match TRBD2. The V gene's germline CDR1 is LGHNA and CDR2 YNFKEQ. The CDR3 runs 16 residues. V was pared by 3 bases and J by 3 bases, with 2 bases of the junction left unmatched. The CDR3 sequence is CASSQTSGGETDTQYF. CDR3 DNA sequence: TGTGCCAGCAGCCAGACTAGCGGGGGGGAGACAGATACGCAGTATTTT.

The rearrangement uses TRBV5-1 and TRBJ1-2; a weak D match, TRBD1 (5 bases). The germline V gene encodes CDR1 SGHRS and CDR2 YFSETQ. There are 12 residues in the CDR3. Trimming took off 4 bases at V and 8 bases at J, with 12 bases between the two ends. For the CDR3, the DNA is TGCGCCAGCAGCCCCGGGGGAATGGGCTACACCTTC. Its translation is CASSPGGMGYTF.

The chain joins TRBV7-9 to TRBJ2-7, with 7 nucleotides matching TRBD2. After removal of 5 bases from V and 3 bases from J, the junction contained 10 bases not matched to a gene. Germline V gives CDR1 SEHNR, CDR2 FQNEAQ (reference sequence). The CDR3 loop spans 15 amino acids. CDR3: CASSGEGRLSYEQYF. The CDR3 DNA sequence: TGTGCCAGCAGCGGGGAGGGACGGCTAAGCTACGAGCAGTACTTC.

This sequence joins TRBV5-4 and TRBJ1-3, with 10 bases fitting TRBD1. This CDR3 comprises 14 residues. Trimming removed 4 bases from V and 6 bases from J; junction bases left unmatched: 4. Germline V gene sequence: CDR1 SGHNT, CDR2 YYREEE (reference sequence). In nucleotides, the CDR3 is TGTGCCAGCAGCCGGGACAGGGGCGAAAACACCATATATTTT. Encoded protein: CASSRDRGENTIYF.

The chain employs TRBV7-3 and TRBJ2-3; 8 bases are a match to TRBD2. The V and J ends lost 2 bases and 5 bases, in that order; junction bases with no gene match: 12. This CDR3 has 17 amino acids. The germline CDR1 and CDR2 sequences are SGHTA and FQGTGA. The CDR3 protein is CASSLGQRGSILDTQYF. DNA of the CDR3: TGTGCCAGCAGCTTAGGACAGCGGGGGAGTATTTTAGATACGCAGTATTTT.

The chain combines TRBV2 with TRBJ1-6, with D unresolved. V was pared by 4 bases and J by 13 bases, with 17 bases between. The germline gives CDR1 SNHLY, CDR2 FYNNEI. The CDR3 runs to 14 residues. CDR3 sequence reads: CASSVGNSRGPLHF. The CDR3, as DNA: TGTGCCAGCAGTGTTGGGAACAGTAGAGGGCCCCTCCACTTT.

The chain links TRBV15 to TRBJ1-2; D ambiguous. Trimming left V 0 bases short and J 4 bases short, with 18 bases between. Germline V gene data show CDR1 as LNHNV and CDR2 as YYDKDF (reference sequence). The length of the CDR3 is 17 residues. CDR3 residues: CATSRDRSLEVSYGYTF. The CDR3 DNA sequence: TGTGCCACCAGCAGAGATCGGTCCTTGGAGGTCAGCTATGGCTACACCTTC.

The rearrangement links TRBV2 to TRBJ1-2; D remains ambiguous. Looked up from germline, CDR1 is SNHLY and CDR2 is FYNNEI. Between the trimmed V and J ends, which lost 0 bases and 8 bases, there was a span of 4 bases. The CDR3 is made up of 11 amino acids. The chain's CDR3 is CASSEARGYTF. The CDR3 nucleotides are TGTGCCAGCAGTGAAGCGCGGGGCTACACCTTC.

This sequence joins TRBV18 and TRBJ1-2; 9 bases are a match to TRBD1. Germline trimming cut 2 bases from V and 3 bases from J; bases unmatched to any gene: 4. The CDR3 runs 15 residues. CDR1 is KGHSH, CDR2 LQKENI, per germline. The CDR3 protein is CASSPARTGDYGYTF. DNA of the CDR3: TGTGCCAGCTCACCAGCCCGGACAGGGGACTATGGCTACACCTTC.

The J gene is TRBJ2-7, the V gene TRBV3-1 (or the pseudogene TRBV3-2), with D possibly TRBD2 on 6 matching bases. V shed 4 bases and J shed 3 bases, with 16 bases lying between them. The CDR3 spans 15 residues. In germline, CDR1 is LGHDT, CDR2 YNNKEL (reference sequence). CDR3 loop: CASSRRRGDDYEQYF. CDR3 in DNA: TGTGCCAGCAGCCGCCGGCGGGGAGACGACTACGAGCAGTACTTC.

As to this clone: Different DNA sequences within this sample yield the same CDR3. The chain links TRBV5-1 to TRBJ1-4; the D is unclear. Germline lookup yields CDR1 SGHRS and CDR2 YFSETQ. The CDR3 runs 14 residues. V lost 5 bases and J lost 0, with 8 bases in between. CDR3 sequence (DNA): TGCGCCAGCAGTCCCTTAGCAACTAATGAAAAACTGTTTTTT. Protein sequence: CASSPLATNEKLFF.

This clone was recorded only once. The V gene is TRBV24-1, the J gene TRBJ2-3, with D hard to call. CDR1 is KGHDR and CDR2 is SFDVKD in the germline V gene. Trimming took off 6 bases at V and 3 bases at J, with 9 bases between the two ends. The length of the CDR3 is 13 residues. CDR3 region: CATSSQSTDTQYF. CDR3 nucleotide sequence: TGTGCCACCAGTTCCCAGTCTACAGATACGCAGTATTTT.

This clone was seen a handful of times. This chain connects TRBV3-1 (or the pseudogene TRBV3-2) to TRBJ1-1, with D uncertain. The V end lost 5 bases, the J end lost 4 bases, and 14 bases lay between the germline ends. Germline V lookup: CDR1 LGHDT, CDR2 YNNKEL (reference sequence). CDR3 length equals 14 residues. The CDR3 loop is CASSESSGFTEAFF. CDR3 DNA sequence: TGTGCCAGCAGCGAAAGCTCGGGTTTCACTGAAGCTTTCTTT.

The chain's CDR3 is CASSQEWTLGGESTDTQYF. The CDR3 nucleotides are TGTGCCAGCAGCCAAGAGTGGACCCTTGGCGGGGAGAGCACAGATACGCAGTATTTT. This rearrangement joins TRBV3-1 (or the pseudogene TRBV3-2) to TRBJ2-3, with a possible D match to TRBD2 (6 bases). V was cut by 0 bases and J by 0 bases, with 19 bases left in between. The CDR3 runs to 19 residues. The germline CDR1 and CDR2 sequences are LGHDT and YNNKEL (reference sequence).

The table lists this clone with a count of one. V usage is TRBV9 and J usage is TRBJ2-5; TRBD2 matches 8 bases. J lost 4 bases, V lost 0 bases, and 11 bases had no gene match. The CDR3 length is 17 residues. Germline CDR1 and CDR2: SGDLS and YYNGEE. The CDR3 DNA is TGTGCCAGCAGCGTAGGAAGCGGGGGCGTATCGAGAGAGACCCAGTACTTC. Protein product: CASSVGSGGVSRETQYF. Combining the CDR3 with reference TRBV9 and TRBJ2-5 gives the whole variable domain DSGVTQTPKHLITATGQRVTLRCSPRSGDLSVYWYQQSLDQGLQFLIQYYNGEERAKGNILERFSAQQFPDLHSELNLSSLELGDSALYFCASSVGSGGVSRETQYFGPGTRLLVL.

The rearrangement uses TRBV7-2 and TRBJ2-2; D not resolved. The CDR3 runs 14 residues. Germline loops: CDR1 SGHTA, CDR2 FQGNSA. V lost 3 bases and J 1 base, leaving 6 bases between the germline ends. CDR3 in amino acids: CASSFQRNTGELFF. The CDR3 DNA is TGTGCCAGCAGCTTCCAGCGGAACACCGGGGAGCTGTTTTTT.

The chain joins TRBV6-2 or TRBV6-3 to TRBJ1-1, with TRBD1 matching over 11 bases. Germline loops: CDR1 MNHEY, CDR2 SVGEGT. The ends lost 5 bases at V and 6 bases at J; junction bases unmatched: 5. CDR3 length equals 14 residues. The CDR3 is CASSDKDRGPEAFF. The CDR3 region has the DNA TGTGCCAGCAGTGACAAGGACAGGGGGCCTGAAGCTTTCTTT.

The chain carries TRBV19 and TRBJ1-2; D not resolved. V was cut by 3 bases and J by 3 bases, with 14 bases left in between. Germline lookup yields CDR1 LNHDA and CDR2 SQIVND (reference sequence). The CDR3 has 15 residues. The CDR3 loop reads CASSMDIRVDYGYTF. Written as DNA, the CDR3 is TGTGCCAGTAGTATGGATATTCGGGTTGACTATGGCTACACCTTC.